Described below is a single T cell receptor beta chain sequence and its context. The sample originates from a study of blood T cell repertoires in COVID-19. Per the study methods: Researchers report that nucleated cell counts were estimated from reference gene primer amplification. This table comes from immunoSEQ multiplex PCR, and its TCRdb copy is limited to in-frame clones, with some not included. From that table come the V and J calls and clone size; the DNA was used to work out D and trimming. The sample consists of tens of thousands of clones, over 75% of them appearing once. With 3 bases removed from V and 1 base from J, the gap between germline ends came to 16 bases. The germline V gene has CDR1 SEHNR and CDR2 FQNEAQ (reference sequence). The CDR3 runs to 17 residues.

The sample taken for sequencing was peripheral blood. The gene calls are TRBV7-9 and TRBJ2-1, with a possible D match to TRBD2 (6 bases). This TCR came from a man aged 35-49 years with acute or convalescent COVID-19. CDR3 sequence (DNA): TGTGCCAGCAGCTTGCTGACTACGGGACTTTCCTACAATGAGCAGTTCTTC. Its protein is CASSLLTTGLSYNEQFF. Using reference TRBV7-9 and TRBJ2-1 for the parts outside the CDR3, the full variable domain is DTGVSQNPRHKITKRGQNVTFRCDPISEHNRLYWYRQTLGQGPEFLTYFQNEAQLEKSRLLSDRFSAERPKGSFSTLEIQRTEQGDSAMYLCASSLLTTGLSYNEQFFGPGTRLTVL.